A selection of T cell receptor beta chains follows, all from one sample in a study of human T cells and chemical hapten exposure. TCRdb redid the calling of the RACE reads with MiXCR, one entry per CDR3 protein. The sample includes about 160,000 distinct CDR3 sequences, 28% of them seen just once. The sequences come from whole blood, collected in connection with sensitization to the hapten diphenylcyclopropenone (DPC). All receptors derive from a woman aged 18-29 years with alopecia areata. Some clones in this sample may be carry-over from other donors' samples. Each CDR3 is given without its conserved first and last residue.

J	V	CDR3
TRBJ2-1	TRBV29-1	SVGQGPYNEQF
TRBJ1-5	TRBV27	ASSPGTGSNQPQH
TRBJ2-3	TRBV20-1	SARSQGPDTQY
TRBJ2-3	TRBV4-3	ASSQDIGGADTQY
TRBJ2-6	TRBV20-1	SPDAYDSGANVLT
TRBJ1-6	TRBV4-1	ASSRPGDTEKISPLH
TRBJ2-3	TRBV6-2/TRBV6-3	ASSSGTSGGLEADTQY
TRBJ2-3	TRBV20-1	SARPTSGGESTDTQY
TRBJ1-3	TRBV4-1	ASSQGPGNTIY
TRBJ2-7	TRBV27	ASSWGTGNGEQY
TRBJ2-2	TRBV5-1	ASSSGTGTVSGELF
TRBJ1-5	TRBV20-1	SARGGQTQH
TRBJ2-2	TRBV5-1	ASSPTGGRFGGELF
TRBJ1-5	TRBV29-1	SVWTGTDKGPQH
TRBJ1-1	TRBV29-1	SVEFATEAF
TRBJ1-2	TRBV21-1	ASSTGTRDRGRISYGYT
TRBJ1-1	TRBV6-2/TRBV6-3	ASTFKRGPEAF
TRBJ1-1	TRBV29-1	SVESRKRTF
TRBJ1-1	TRBV6-5	ASSYPGGASEAF
TRBJ2-3	TRBV6-1	ASRGPSVDTQY
TRBJ2-7	TRBV29-1	SVVRARG
TRBJ2-1	TRBV4-3	ASSQARGSGSRYNEQF
TRBJ2-5	TRBV29-1	SVEARWGETQY
TRBJ2-3	TRBV11-2	ASSLNLLRGDTQY
TRBJ1-1	TRBV11-2	ASSLTTEAF
TRBJ1-2	TRBV5-1	ASSSGTGNGYT
TRBJ2-7	TRBV27	ASRDLTTALEQY
TRBJ2-3	TRBV12-3/TRBV12-4	ASSLGAPNTQY
TRBJ1-2	TRBV7-8	ASSLAQGGYGYT
TRBJ2-5	TRBV25-1	ASSETSVIFGTQY
TRBJ2-7	TRBV7-6	ASSARQESGEQY
TRBJ2-3	TRBV9	ASSVGIPSTDTQY
TRBJ2-1	TRBV4-2	ASSQGLATYNEQF
TRBJ2-2	TRBV6-4	ASSDGRLDTGELF
TRBJ2-7	TRBV29-1	SVSRWGPYEQY
TRBJ1-2	TRBV4-2	ASSQDRPYGGLNYGYT
TRBJ1-1	TRBV11-2	ASSSLPMNTEAF
TRBJ2-1	TRBV28	ASSERTSGRRNNEQF
TRBJ2-4	TRBV24-1	ATAAGDGVAKNIQY
TRBJ2-1	TRBV12-3/TRBV12-4	ASTTLASSYNEQF
TRBJ2-1	TRBV6-2/TRBV6-3	ASSYNLAGANEQF
TRBJ2-1	TRBV2	ASSDVREQF
TRBJ1-4	TRBV9	ASGRDPREKLF
TRBJ2-1	TRBV12-3/TRBV12-4	ASSPQELSQF
TRBJ2-1	TRBV29-1	SVELAVDNEQF